These T cell receptor beta chains were read from a single sample in a study of blood T cell repertoires in COVID-19. TCRdb's copy holds only in-frame clones and misses some; the assay was immunoSEQ multiplex PCR. The data hold about 200,000 clones, with about 91% observed a single time. The sequenced sample consisted of peripheral blood. The origin of the receptors is a woman aged 40 to 50 with acute or convalescent COVID-19. Both conserved end residues are part of each CDR3. Each record gives: D gene, V gene, clone size, J gene, CDR3 protein, CDR3 DNA. A D gene is named only where the DNA matches it firmly. Rows give clone size only sometimes, using once, few, many, or a class for an expanded clone.

>.|TRBV19|.|TRBJ1-2
CASTLNQGGGYTF
TGTGCCAGTACCTTAAACCAGGGAGGAGGCTACACCTTC
>.|TRBV2|.|TRBJ1-5
CASSGTANSNQPQHF
TGTGCCAGCAGTGGGACAGCTAATAGCAATCAGCCCCAGCATTTT
>.|TRBV6-1|.|TRBJ1-2
CASSETRGYTF
TGTGCCAGCAGTGAGACACGTGGCTACACCTTC
>.|TRBV5-1|.|TRBJ2-5
CASSLAGWQGLETQYF
TGCGCCAGCAGCTTGGCTGGTTGGCAGGGATTGGAGACCCAGTACTTC
>TRBD1|TRBV18|.|TRBJ1-2
CASSPDRGPFYGYTF
TGTGCCAGCTCACCCGACAGGGGGCCATTCTATGGCTACACCTTC
>.|TRBV5-1|.|TRBJ1-1
CASSDPQRNTEAFF
TGCGCCAGCAGCGATCCCCAGCGGAACACTGAAGCTTTCTTT
>TRBD1|TRBV29-1|.|TRBJ1-1
CKTGGTEAFF
TGCAAAACAGGGGGCACTGAAGCTTTCTTT
>.|TRBV12-3/TRBV12-4|.|TRBJ1-4
CASTTPAGEKLFF
TGTGCCAGCACTACCCCAGCGGGTGAAAAACTGTTTTTT
>TRBD2|TRBV9|.|TRBJ2-3
CASSVVGGSTGTDTQYF
TGTGCCAGCAGCGTAGTGGGGGGGAGTACGGGCACAGATACGCAGTATTTT
>TRBD1|TRBV6-5|.|TRBJ1-5
CASRPGQSRQPQHF
TGTGCCAGCAGGCCGGGACAGTCGCGCCAGCCCCAGCATTTT
>.|TRBV3-1/TRBV3-2|many|TRBJ2-2
CASRQTNTGELFF
TGTGCCAGCAGGCAAACTAACACCGGGGAGCTGTTTTTT
>TRBD1|TRBV12-5|.|TRBJ2-2
CASGLAQGATGELFF
TGTGCTAGTGGTCTCGCGCAGGGGGCTACCGGGGAGCTGTTTTTT
>.|TRBV29-1|.|TRBJ1-5
CSVTRGTGNQPQHF
TGCAGCGTTACCAGGGGTACGGGCAATCAGCCCCAGCATTTT
>.|TRBV5-6|.|TRBJ1-5
CASSPGVWGNQPQHF
TGTGCCAGCAGCCCAGGGGTTTGGGGCAATCAGCCCCAGCATTTT
>.|TRBV5-5|.|TRBJ2-3
CASSPQGGPTDTQYF
TGTGCCAGCAGCCCCCAGGGGGGACCCACAGATACGCAGTATTTT
>TRBD1|TRBV5-4|.|TRBJ1-2
CASSPSYLQGARLSYGYTF
TGTGCCAGCAGCCCCTCTTATCTACAGGGGGCTCGGTTAAGCTATGGCTACACCTTC
>.|TRBV28|once|TRBJ1-6
CASSLGGASQSPLHF
TGTGCCAGCAGTTTAGGGGGCGCGTCTCAGTCACCCCTCCACTTT
>.|TRBV9|.|TRBJ2-3
CASSVDPGWGTDTQYF
TGTGCCAGCAGCGTAGATCCAGGGTGGGGCACAGATACGCAGTATTTT
>TRBD1|TRBV6-1|.|TRBJ2-2
CASSERTGTGELFF
TGTGCCAGCAGTGAAAGGACAGGGACCGGGGAGCTGTTTTTT
>TRBD1|TRBV5-4|.|TRBJ2-5
CASSLEDRDGETQYF
TGTGCCAGCAGCTTGGAGGACAGGGACGGAGAGACCCAGTACTTC
>.|TRBV7-2|.|TRBJ1-5
CASSLAGGDQPQHF
TGTGCCAGCAGCTTAGCTGGGGGCGATCAGCCCCAGCATTTT
>.|TRBV19|.|TRBJ2-3
CASSIFDRWTDTQYF
TGTGCCAGTAGTATTTTTGACAGGTGGACAGATACGCAGTATTTT
>TRBD1|TRBV19|.|TRBJ1-1
CASRTTGGSWTEAFF
TGTGCCAGTAGGACGACAGGGGGATCGTGGACTGAAGCTTTCTTT
>.|TRBV18|.|TRBJ1-2
CASSPSPTGFNYGYTF
TGTGCCAGCTCACCATCGCCAACAGGGTTTAACTATGGCTACACCTTC
>.|TRBV28|.|TRBJ1-5
CASSLSAYSNQPQHF
TGTGCCAGCAGTTTAAGCGCGTATAGCAATCAGCCCCAGCATTTT
>.|TRBV2|.|TRBJ1-1
CASSDLELSEAFF
TGTGCCAGCAGTGATTTGGAGTTGAGTGAAGCTTTCTTT
>.|TRBV7-2|.|TRBJ1-6
CASSLRRDSPLHF
TGTGCCAGCAGCTTAAGACGGGATTCACCCCTCCACTTT
>TRBD1|TRBV7-2|.|TRBJ1-5
CASMGQGGIGNQPQHF
TGTGCCAGCATGGGACAGGGGGGAATAGGCAATCAGCCCCAGCATTTT
>.|TRBV27|.|TRBJ1-5
CASSLTRPGDQPQHF
TGTGCCAGCAGTTTAACCCGGCCCGGGGATCAGCCCCAGCATTTT
>.|TRBV25-1|.|TRBJ2-4
CASSELGAFGRNIQYF
TGTGCCAGCAGTGAATTGGGAGCATTCGGACGAAACATTCAGTACTTC
>TRBD1|TRBV3-1/TRBV3-2|.|TRBJ2-3
CASSLQGADTQYF
TGTGCCAGCAGTCTCCAGGGGGCAGATACGCAGTATTTT
>.|TRBV6-5|.|TRBJ1-2
CASRRSLHLYGYTF
TGTGCCAGCAGGCGATCACTGCACCTTTATGGCTACACCTTC
>.|TRBV4-1|few|TRBJ1-1
CASSQDPRGGNTEAFF
TGCGCCAGCAGCCAAGATCCCCGGGGAGGGAACACTGAAGCTTTCTTT
>.|TRBV27|.|TRBJ1-3
CASSSTGSGNTIYF
TGTGCCAGCAGTTCGACAGGTTCTGGAAACACCATATATTTT
>.|TRBV2|.|TRBJ1-2
CASSTLRGGDGYTF
TGTGCCAGCAGCACTCTTAGGGGAGGGGATGGCTACACCTTC
>.|TRBV10-3|.|TRBJ1-5
CAIRDRSDSNQPQHF
TGTGCCATCAGAGACAGGAGCGATAGCAATCAGCCCCAGCATTTT
>.|TRBV18|.|TRBJ2-5
CASSPLPSETQYF
TGTGCCAGCTCACCACTCCCGTCAGAGACCCAGTACTTC
>.|TRBV11-2|.|TRBJ1-6
CASSLAPKRDPRWRALHF
TGTGCCAGCAGCTTAGCCCCGAAGAGGGATCCGCGTTGGAGGGCCCTCCACTTT
>TRBD1|TRBV9|.|TRBJ1-3
CASSVGQISGNTIYF
TGTGCCAGCAGCGTGGGACAGATCTCTGGAAACACCATATATTTT
>.|TRBV29-1|.|TRBJ1-1
CSARSLDRWNTEAFF
TGCAGCGCACGCAGCCTGGACAGATGGAACACTGAAGCTTTCTTT
>TRBD1|TRBV15|.|TRBJ1-4
CATSNPGQGAYGNEKLFF
TGTGCCACCAGCAACCCGGGACAGGGGGCATATGGTAATGAAAAACTGTTTTTT
>TRBD2|TRBV6-2/TRBV6-3|.|TRBJ2-2
CASSPLSGGIPNTGELFF
TGTGCCAGCAGCCCTCTCTCGGGGGGTATCCCGAACACCGGGGAGCTGTTTTTT
>.|TRBV6-5|.|TRBJ1-1
CASTRRVTEAFF
TGTGCCAGCACTCGTCGGGTCACTGAAGCTTTCTTT
>TRBD1|TRBV9|.|TRBJ1-1
CASSANPGQGAQARNTEAFF
TGTGCCAGCAGCGCGAATCCGGGACAGGGGGCGCAAGCCAGGAACACTGAAGCTTTCTTT
>TRBD1|TRBV18|.|TRBJ1-2
CASSPSTGLSGYTF
TGTGCCAGCTCACCGTCGACAGGGCTGAGTGGCTACACCTTC
>.|TRBV19|.|TRBJ1-4
CASSQQGVEEKLFF
TGTGCCAGTAGTCAACAGGGTGTTGAAGAAAAACTGTTTTTT
>.|TRBV5-1|few|TRBJ2-1
CASSLELGGEQFF
TGCGCCAGCAGCTTGGAGCTTGGCGGTGAGCAGTTCTTC
>TRBD2|TRBV30|.|TRBJ2-1
CAWSVTSGGFNEQFF
TGTGCCTGGAGTGTAACTAGCGGGGGGTTCAATGAGCAGTTCTTC
>TRBD1|TRBV14|.|TRBJ1-2
CASSQWTGGQDYGYTF
TGTGCCAGCAGCCAATGGACAGGGGGCCAGGACTATGGCTACACCTTC
>.|TRBV5-1|.|TRBJ1-2
CASSPRQGINYGYTF
TGCGCCAGCAGCCCTAGGCAGGGGATTAACTATGGCTACACCTTC
>TRBD1|TRBV2|few|TRBJ1-1
CASSEDRGRGEAFF
TGTGCCAGCAGTGAGGACAGGGGGCGGGGTGAAGCTTTCTTT
>.|TRBV7-9|.|TRBJ2-5
CASSLMSDQETQYF
TGTGCCAGCAGCCTGATGTCGGACCAAGAGACCCAGTACTTC
>.|TRBV18|.|TRBJ1-5
CASSPEGHQPQHF
TGTGCCAGCTCACCCGAGGGCCATCAGCCCCAGCATTTT
>.|TRBV30|.|TRBJ1-1
CAWSSGLNTEAFF
TGTGCCTGGAGTTCGGGTTTGAACACTGAAGCTTTCTTT